This TCR beta chain emerged from a study of shared T cell receptors in the human thymus. This CDR3 has 12 amino acids. Trimming left V 1 base short and J 5 bases short, with 5 bases between. Germline values: CDR1 SNHLY, CDR2 FYNNEI. Assay used: immunoSEQ multiplex PCR; TCRdb lists only in-frame clones, some missing. Of 500,000 to 850,000 clones detected, more than 70% appear once; the ten largest clones hold more than 0.009%. The data were also submitted as part of a second study, on human thymus T cells. According to that study: The source of the thymus tissue was resections taken during corrective heart surgery.

The chain joins TRBV2 to TRBJ2-5; D is possibly TRBD2 (5 bases). This clonotype originated in a boy younger than two with a congenital heart defect. The sequenced sample was thymocytes. The CDR3 region is CASSEGEETQYF. Here the CDR3 DNA reads TGTGCCAGCAGTGAAGGGGAGGAGACCCAGTACTTC.